A single T cell receptor beta chain is shown here with its context. TCRdb re-called the 5' RACE reads through MiXCR, storing one row per CDR3 protein. Of about 170,000 distinct CDR3 sequences in the sample, under 15% are singletons; the top ten hold about 3.6%. These data are taken from a study of T-cell memory formation after mild COVID-19. From germline, CDR1 is SEHNR and CDR2 FQNEAQ (reference sequence). V lost 11 bases to trimming and J lost 3 bases; unmatched junction nucleotides: 4. The CDR3 has 12 amino acids. This chain uses TRBV7-9 with TRBJ1-1; TRBD1 matches 9 bases. The sequencing sample was made of PBMCs or a T cell subset sorted from them (not recorded which). The sequence derives from a man younger than 35 who had mild COVID-19 (a few samples of this study predate the infection). Cell type and time point are not known. The CDR3, as DNA: TGTGCCGCTTGGACAGGGGACACTGAAGCTTTCTTT. This codes for CAAWTGDTEAFF.